The 10 T cell receptor beta chains below were found in one sample sequenced in a study of cytomegalovirus exposure and HLA in healthy donors. Use of 60 Vbeta and 13 Jbeta primers characterized the PCR. Some clones are missing from TCRdb's copy, which holds only in-frame ones; the method was immunoSEQ multiplex PCR. The data contain about 120,000 clones, 75% to 90% of them singletons. Sequences were obtained from PBMCs. The receptors were sampled from a male donor in good health and CMV-seronegative.

The chain joins TRBV7-6 to TRBJ2-5, with 10 bases aligning to TRBD2. J lost 0 bases, V lost 5 bases, and 3 bases had no gene match. In germline, CDR1 is SGHVS, CDR2 FNYEAQ. This CDR3 is built from 15 residues. The DNA of the CDR3 is TGTGCCAGCAGCATTAGCGGGAGGTACCAAGAGACCCAGTACTTC. Translated: CASSISGRYQETQYF.

The V and J genes are TRBV7-2 and TRBJ2-5, with 9 bases matching TRBD1. The tail of the sequence fits TRBJ2-7 better, so the J call may be wrong. CDR3 length: 15 amino acids. Germline values: CDR1 SGHTA, CDR2 FQGNSA. CDR3 region: CASRLPGQGSYEQYF. In nucleotides, the CDR3 is TGTGCCAGCAGGCTGCCGGGACAGGGAAGCTACGAGCAGTACTTC.

The V call is TRBV4-2, the J call TRBJ2-1; 12 positions match TRBD2. Germline V gene sequence: CDR1 LGHNA, CDR2 YNFKEQ. Losses at the gene ends were 1 base for V and 4 bases for J; bases not matched to a gene: 2. The length of the CDR3 is 16 residues. CDR3 coding DNA: TGTGCCAGCAGCCAAGGTACTAGCGGGAGGTACAATGAGCAGTTCTTC. Its protein product is CASSQGTSGRYNEQFF.

This clone turned up a few times. Other nucleotide sequences in the sample specify the same CDR3. The CDR3 region has the DNA TGTGCCAGCAGCTTAGCTTCAGGAGAGCAGTTCTTC. Translating it yields CASSLASGEQFF. The gene calls are TRBV7-6 and TRBJ2-1; no reliable D call. Trimming took 0 bases from V and 10 from J, leaving 7 bases between them. The length of the CDR3 is 12 residues. Germline V lookup: CDR1 SGHVS, CDR2 FNYEAQ.

This clone is a singleton in its sample. The V gene is TRBV25-1, the J gene TRBJ2-7, with D possibly TRBD1 on 5 matching bases. The CDR3 is 13 amino acids. Germline V gives CDR1 MGHDK, CDR2 SYGVNS. The germline V and J ends were trimmed by 4 bases and 3 bases, with 10 bases remaining between them. The CDR3 loop is CASSGAGLYEQYF. The CDR3 DNA is TGTGCCAGCAGTGGGGCAGGGCTCTACGAGCAGTACTTC.

The chain uses TRBV6-5 and TRBJ2-5; TRBD2 is a possible D gene (6 bases). V gave up 0 bases and J gave up 1 base, with 9 bases separating them. Germline CDR1 reads MNHEY; CDR2 reads SVGAGI. This CDR3 region has 15 residues. The DNA for the CDR3 is TGTGCCAGCAGTTACTCAGGCGGGGCCCAAGAGACCCAGTACTTC. This codes for CASSYSGGAQETQYF.

This clone was observed once. Other DNA sequences within the sample encode an identical CDR3. The chain employs TRBV7-2 and TRBJ1-1; no firm D call. The germline CDR1 and CDR2 sequences are SGHTA and FQGNSA. The CDR3 extends over 16 amino acids. Between the trimmed V and J ends, which lost 5 bases and 8 bases, there was a span of 24 bases. This CDR3 reads CASSPPGAWIHTEAFF. CDR3 coding DNA: TGTGCCAGCAGCCCACCGGGAGCTTGGATTCATACCGAAGCTTTCTTT. The complete variable domain, with remaining parts taken from reference TRBV7-2 and TRBJ1-1, reads GAGVSQSPSNKVTEKGKDVELRCDPISGHTALYWYRQSLGQGLEFLIYFQGNSAPDKSGLPSDRFSAERTGGSVSTLTIQRTQQEDSAVYLCASSPPGAWIHTEAFFGQGTRLTVV.

V gene TRBV11-2 combines with J gene TRBJ1-2, with TRBD1 identical over 7 bases. The CDR3 is 15 amino acids. Trimming took 3 bases from V and 5 from J; bases not matched to a gene: 9. The germline V gene has CDR1 SGHAT and CDR2 FQNNGV. CDR3 DNA: TGTGCCAGCAGCTTCCAGGACAGGCCCCAGTATGGCTACACCTTC. It codes for CASSFQDRPQYGYTF.

As concerns this clone: The identical CDR3 is also encoded by other nucleotide sequences in the sample. The rearrangement uses TRBV4-2 and TRBJ1-1; D perhaps matches TRBD1 (6 bases). Germline lookup yields CDR1 LGHNA and CDR2 YNFKEQ. The CDR3 sequence is 14 residues long. Trimming stripped 0 bases from V and 9 bases from J, with 14 bases between. The DNA for the CDR3 is TGTGCCAGCAGCCAAGATGCTGGACAGTATAAAGCTTTCTTT. Amino acid sequence: CASSQDAGQYKAFF.

The chain links TRBV5-4 to TRBJ1-1; TRBD1 agrees at 12 bases. The germline CDR1 and CDR2 sequences are SGHNT and YYREEE (reference sequence). The ends lost 4 bases at V and 5 bases at J; junction bases unmatched: 9. The CDR3 is made up of 16 amino acids. CDR3 sequence reads: CASSLQGTGGRTEAFF. In nucleotides, the CDR3 is TGTGCCAGCAGCCTACAAGGGACAGGGGGCCGAACTGAAGCTTTCTTT.